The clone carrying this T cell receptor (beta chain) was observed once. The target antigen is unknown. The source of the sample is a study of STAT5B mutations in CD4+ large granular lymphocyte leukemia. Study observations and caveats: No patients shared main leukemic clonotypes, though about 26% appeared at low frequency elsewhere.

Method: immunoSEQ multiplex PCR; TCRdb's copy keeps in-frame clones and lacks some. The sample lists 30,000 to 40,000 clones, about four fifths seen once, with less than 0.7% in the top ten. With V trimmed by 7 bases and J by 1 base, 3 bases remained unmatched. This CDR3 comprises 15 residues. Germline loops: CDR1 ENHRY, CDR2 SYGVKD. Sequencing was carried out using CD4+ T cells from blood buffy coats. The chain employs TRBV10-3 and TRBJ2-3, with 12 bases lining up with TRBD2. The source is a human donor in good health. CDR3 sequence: CAITSGGAGTDTQYF. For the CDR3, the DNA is TGTGCCATCACTAGCGGGGGGGCGGGCACAGATACGCAGTATTTT.